This T cell receptor beta chain was observed in a study of blood T cell repertoires in COVID-19 (dated by TCRdb to 2019 to 2021). Describing the broader study: Samples from collaborators originated in the United States, Italy and Spain and spanned both the acute and convalescent phases of COVID-19. The prospective study material was composed of cDNA or gDNA derived from T cells, B-cell-depleted T cells, or PBMCs. The dataset comprised deeply sampled blood TCRbeta repertoires from subjects exposed to, actively infected with, or recovered from COVID-19. The repertoires were released in a freely available public database intended as a resource for research on the immune response to SARS-CoV-2. The samples were drawn from two sources: the first 160 participants of the ongoing ImmuneRACE study, and 950 to 1,500 subjects contributed by 6 global collaborators. A de-identified subject ID, COVID-19 status, age in years and sex were almost always included in the sample metadata. Where available, HLA class I and class II types were taken from metadata supplied by the sample provider and were not determined by assay-based typing. What the research found in general, with its limitations: How much clinical and demographic metadata was included differed by source and by participant, and the metadata was provided uncurated.

CDR1 ENHRY and CDR2 SYGVKD are derived from the germline V gene. The CDR3 runs 13 amino acids, cysteine and phenylalanine included. Just the 39-base CDR3 DNA is kept, in frame starting at base 1. The V end gives up 7 bases and the J end 1 base, leaving 1 base in the junction not matched to a gene. The table lists this clone with a count of one. What this receptor recognizes is not known. One base away there is no much larger clone; base qualities are not given. TCRbeta CDR3 regions were amplified from genomic DNA by means of the immunoSEQ Assay, a bias-controlled multiplex PCR. As for the authors' bioinformatics: The number of nucleated cells in each sample was estimated from the amplification of reference gene primers within the assay. Sequence reads were collapsed and filtered to measure the absolute abundance of every unique TCRbeta CDR3 rearrangement. For each sample, productive Simpson clonality was calculated by taking the square root of Simpson's diversity index across productive rearrangements. Held by TCRdb, this immuneACCESS table contains in-frame sequences only and omits some clones. Under half of the omission traces to an unresolved V gene where checked; the cause of the rest is unknown. From that table come the V and J calls and clone size; the DNA was used to work out D and trimming. Recorded for this sample are 50,000 to 70,000 clones; around 80% of them occurred a single time. Around 5.9% of the sample is held by the ten biggest clonotypes.

Whole blood was collected in K2EDTA tubes by collaborating institutions according to the institutions' own protocols. Collaborator samples were shipped for TCRbeta analysis as frozen whole blood, isolated PBMCs, or DNA extracted from either sample type. The V and J genes are TRBV10-3 and TRBJ2-7, and TRBD2 matches 10 of the central bases. The TCR was taken from an older woman with acute or convalescent COVID-19. The sample consisted of peripheral blood. At the DNA level, the sequence is TGTGCCATCACTAGCGGGGGTTCCTACGAGCAGTACTTC. Translated, it gives CAITSGGSYEQYF.